Described below is a single T cell receptor (beta chain) sequence and its context. Its antigen remains unknown. Amplification used 60 Vbeta primers and 13 Jbeta primers. Data came from immunoSEQ multiplex PCR; TCRdb stores just in-frame clones and leaves some out. The data hold roughly 55,000 clones, with 77% observed a single time. V was clipped by 0 bases and J by 7 bases; unmatched bases: 11. The germline V gene has CDR1 SGHTA and CDR2 FQGNSA. The CDR3 loop spans 16 amino acids. This sample was taken from a study of cytomegalovirus exposure and HLA in healthy donors. Whole-study results and caveats: Another analysis was done later, and it associated 15,000 or so TCR beta sequences with HLA alleles at 0.05 false discovery rate.

Material: PBMCs. The chain carries TRBV7-2 and TRBJ1-2; 7 bases match TRBD1. The clonotype originates from a female donor in good health and CMV-seronegative. The CDR3 protein is CASSLALQAGGIGYTF. Written as DNA, the CDR3 is TGTGCCAGCAGCTTAGCCCTGCAGGCAGGGGGTATTGGCTACACCTTC. The full variable domain, its missing parts supplied by reference TRBV7-2 and TRBJ1-2, is GAGVSQSPSNKVTEKGKDVELRCDPISGHTALYWYRQSLGQGLEFLIYFQGNSAPDKSGLPSDRFSAERTGGSVSTLTIQRTQQEDSAVYLCASSLALQAGGIGYTFGSGTRLTVV.